This record concerns one TCR beta chain sequence. Via MiXCR, TCRdb re-called the reads, giving one row per CDR3 protein. In the table there are about 230,000 distinct CDR3 sequences, 22% of which are singletons. This entry comes from a study of T cell repertoires in cytomegalovirus infection. The sequence was collected from a human donor in good health (CMV status not recorded). Some clones in this sample may be carry-over from other donors' samples. Sequences were obtained from CD8+ T cells from PBMCs.

As DNA, the CDR3 is TGTGCCAGCAGCCCTGGGGGGATTGATGAAAAACTGTTTTTT. Its protein product is CASSPGGIDEKLFF. The chain is built from TRBV7-9 and TRBJ1-4; the D gene is possibly TRBD1 (5 bases). This CDR3 region has 14 residues. Trimming left V 5 bases short and J 6 bases short, with 13 bases between. Germline-derived CDR1 and CDR2 are SEHNR and FQNEAQ (reference sequence).